This T cell receptor beta chain came from a study of control samples from healthy donors and cancer patients. Some clones are missing from TCRdb's copy, which holds only in-frame ones; the method was immunoSEQ multiplex PCR. Here the sample spans about 410,000 clones, 75% to 95% being singletons. Trimming removed 8 bases at V and 7 bases at J, with 14 bases between. This CDR3 has 12 residues. The chain couples TRBV12-3 or TRBV12-4 to TRBJ1-2; TRBD1 is a possible D gene (5 bases). Sequencing was carried out using PBMCs. The receptor's source is a man aged 40-49 years with head and neck cancer. The CDR3 protein is CASSATGGGYTF. The CDR3 DNA reads as TGTGCCAGCTCCGCTACTGGGGGTGGCTACACCTTC.